This TCR beta chain derives from a study of blood T cell repertoires in COVID-19. The wider study: Italy, Spain and the United States were the sources of the convalescent and acute COVID-19 samples. Sources were T cells, B-cell-depleted T cells, or PBMCs; the material itself was cDNA or gDNA.

CDR3 length: 16 amino acids. Unmatched junction bases numbered 17, after V lost 6 bases and J lost 10 bases. Germline V lookup: CDR1 SGHTA, CDR2 FQGTGA. In the original processing: How many nucleated cells were present was estimated from reference gene primer amplification. The method was immunoSEQ multiplex PCR; TCRdb's version includes in-frame clones alone and lacks a portion of them. That table supplies the V and J calls and clone size; D and trimming were determined from the DNA. The data hold around 100,000 clones, with 85% observed a single time. The sample consisted of peripheral blood. The TCR originated in a middle-aged man with acute or convalescent COVID-19. The chain employs TRBV7-3 and TRBJ2-1, with TRBD2 identical over 8 bases. DNA for the CDR3: TGTGCCAGCAGTCCAACCTTGGGACTAGAACGGGAGGAGCAGTTCTTC. Translating gives CASSPTLGLEREEQFF.